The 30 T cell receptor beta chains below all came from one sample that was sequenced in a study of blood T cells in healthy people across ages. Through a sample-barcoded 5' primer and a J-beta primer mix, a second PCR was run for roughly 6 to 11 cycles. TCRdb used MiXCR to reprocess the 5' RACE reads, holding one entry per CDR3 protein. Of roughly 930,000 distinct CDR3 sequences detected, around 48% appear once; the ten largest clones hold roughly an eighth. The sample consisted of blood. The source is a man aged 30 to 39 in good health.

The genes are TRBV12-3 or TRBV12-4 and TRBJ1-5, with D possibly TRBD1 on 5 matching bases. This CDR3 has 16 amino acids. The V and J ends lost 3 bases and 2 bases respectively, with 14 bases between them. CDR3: CASSFWGEMGNQPQHF. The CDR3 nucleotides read TGTGCCAGCAGTTTTTGGGGGGAGATGGGCAATCAGCCCCAGCATTTT.

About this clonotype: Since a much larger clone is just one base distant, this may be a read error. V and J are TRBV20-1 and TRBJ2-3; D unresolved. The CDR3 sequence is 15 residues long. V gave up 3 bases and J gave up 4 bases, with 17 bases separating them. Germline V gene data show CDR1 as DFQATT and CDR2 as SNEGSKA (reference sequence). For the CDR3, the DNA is TGCAGTGCTAGCGAAGAAGGCGTGGTCCCAGATACGCAGTATTTT. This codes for CSASEEGVVPDTQYF.

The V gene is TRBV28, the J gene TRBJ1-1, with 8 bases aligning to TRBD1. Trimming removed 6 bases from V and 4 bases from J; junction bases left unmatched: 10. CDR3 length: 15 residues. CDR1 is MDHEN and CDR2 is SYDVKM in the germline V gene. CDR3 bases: TGTGCCAGCAGCACTCCAGGGGGCTTGGGCACTGAAGCTTTCTTT. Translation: CASSTPGGLGTEAFF. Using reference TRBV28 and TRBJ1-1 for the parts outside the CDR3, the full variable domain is DVKVTQSSRYLVKRTGEKVFLECVQDMDHENMFWYRQDPGLGLRLIYFSYDVKMKEKGDIPEGYSVSREKKERFSLILESASTNQTSMYLCASSTPGGLGTEAFFGQGTRLTVV.

The DNA for the CDR3 is TGTGCCAGCAGCGGGGGGACCTATACTAGCACAGATACGCAGTATTTT. It translates to CASSGGTYTSTDTQYF. This rearrangement joins TRBV9 to TRBJ2-3; D tentatively reads TRBD1 or TRBD2 (5 bases each). V dropped 3 bases and J dropped 0 bases, with 14 bases sitting between them. The CDR3 is 16 residues long. From germline, CDR1 is SGDLS and CDR2 YYNGEE.

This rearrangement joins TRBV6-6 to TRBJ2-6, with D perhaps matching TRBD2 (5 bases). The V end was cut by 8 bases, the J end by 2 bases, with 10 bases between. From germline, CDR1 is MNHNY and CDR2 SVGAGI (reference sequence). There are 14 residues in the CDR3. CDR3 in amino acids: CASGGRPGANVLTF. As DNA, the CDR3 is TGTGCCAGCGGCGGGCGACCTGGGGCCAACGTCCTGACTTTC.

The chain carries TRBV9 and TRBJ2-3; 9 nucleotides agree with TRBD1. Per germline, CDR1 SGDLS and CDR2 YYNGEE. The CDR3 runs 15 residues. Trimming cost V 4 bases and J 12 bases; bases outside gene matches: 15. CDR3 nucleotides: TGTGCCAGCAGCTTTCGGACAGGGGACCCCGGAGACCAGTATTTT. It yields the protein CASSFRTGDPGDQYF.

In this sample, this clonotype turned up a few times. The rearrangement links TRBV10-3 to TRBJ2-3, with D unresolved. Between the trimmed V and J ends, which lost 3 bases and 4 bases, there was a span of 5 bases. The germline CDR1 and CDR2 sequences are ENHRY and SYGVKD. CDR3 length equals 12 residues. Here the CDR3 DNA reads TGTGCCATCAGTGATGTCTCAGATACGCAGTATTTT. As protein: CAISDVSDTQYF.

The CDR3 region is CASSSQRASQETQYF. The CDR3 DNA sequence: TGTGCCAGCAGCTCTCAGCGGGCGAGCCAAGAGACCCAGTACTTC. The chain combines TRBV7-9 with TRBJ2-5; weak D call: TRBD2 (6 bases). CDR1 and CDR2 (germline): SEHNR, FQNEAQ (reference sequence). V was trimmed by 4 bases and J by 1 base, leaving 13 bases between them. The CDR3 has 15 amino acids.

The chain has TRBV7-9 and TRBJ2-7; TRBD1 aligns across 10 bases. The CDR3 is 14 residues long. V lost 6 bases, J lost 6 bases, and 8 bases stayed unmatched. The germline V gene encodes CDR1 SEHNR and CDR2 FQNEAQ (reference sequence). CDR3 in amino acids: CASRAGTGAFEQYF. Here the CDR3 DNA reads TGTGCCAGCAGGGCCGGGACAGGGGCCTTCGAGCAGTACTTC. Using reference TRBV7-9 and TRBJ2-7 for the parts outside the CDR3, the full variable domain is DTGVSQNPRHKITKRGQNVTFRCDPISEHNRLYWYRQTLGQGPEFLTYFQNEAQLEKSRLLSDRFSAERPKGSFSTLEIQRTEQGDSAMYLCASRAGTGAFEQYFGPGTRLTVT.

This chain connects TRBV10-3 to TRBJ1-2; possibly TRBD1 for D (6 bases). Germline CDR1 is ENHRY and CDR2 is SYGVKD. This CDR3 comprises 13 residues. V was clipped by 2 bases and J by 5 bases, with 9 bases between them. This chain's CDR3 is CAISEARGYGYTF. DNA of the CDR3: TGTGCCATCAGTGAGGCCAGGGGTTATGGCTACACCTTC.

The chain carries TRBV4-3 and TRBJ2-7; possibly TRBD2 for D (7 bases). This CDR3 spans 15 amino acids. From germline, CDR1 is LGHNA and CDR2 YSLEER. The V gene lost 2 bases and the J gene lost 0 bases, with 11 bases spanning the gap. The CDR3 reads CASSQNRDYSYEQYF. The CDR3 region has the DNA TGCGCCAGCAGCCAAAACAGGGACTACTCCTACGAGCAGTACTTC.

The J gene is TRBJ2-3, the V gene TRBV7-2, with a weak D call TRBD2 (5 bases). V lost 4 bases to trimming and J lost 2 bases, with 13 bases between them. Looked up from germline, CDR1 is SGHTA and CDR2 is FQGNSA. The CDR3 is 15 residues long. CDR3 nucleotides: TGTGCCAGCAGCTCCCCGGAGGCGATCACAGATACGCAGTATTTT. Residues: CASSSPEAITDTQYF.

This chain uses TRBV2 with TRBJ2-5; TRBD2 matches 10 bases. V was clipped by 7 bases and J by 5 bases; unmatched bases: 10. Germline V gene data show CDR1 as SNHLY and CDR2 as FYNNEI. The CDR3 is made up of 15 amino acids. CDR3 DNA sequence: TGTGCCAGCACCAGAGCGGGGGGGCTCCGCGAGACCCAGTACTTC. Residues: CASTRAGGLRETQYF.

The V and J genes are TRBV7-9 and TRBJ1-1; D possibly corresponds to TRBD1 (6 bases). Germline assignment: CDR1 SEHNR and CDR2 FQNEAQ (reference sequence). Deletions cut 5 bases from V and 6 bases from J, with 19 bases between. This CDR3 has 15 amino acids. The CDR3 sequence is CASSTPKQGWAEAFF. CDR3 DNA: TGTGCCAGCAGCACCCCTAAGCAGGGGTGGGCTGAAGCTTTCTTT.

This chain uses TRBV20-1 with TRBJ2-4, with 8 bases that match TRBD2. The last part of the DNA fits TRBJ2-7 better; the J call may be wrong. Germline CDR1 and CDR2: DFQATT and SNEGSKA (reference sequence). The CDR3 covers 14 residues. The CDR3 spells CSAIPGTRAYEQYF. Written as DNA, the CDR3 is TGCAGTGCAATTCCCGGGACTAGGGCCTACGAGCAGTACTTC.

CDR3 region: CASSLRLAGVRSDTQYF. DNA for the CDR3: TGTGCCAGCAGCTTACGACTAGCGGGGGTTAGGTCAGATACGCAGTATTTT. The chain couples TRBV7-2 to TRBJ2-3; 12 nucleotides match TRBD2. V shed 2 bases, J shed 4 bases, and the junction held 7 bases outside the gene matches. This CDR3 comprises 17 residues. In germline, CDR1 is SGHTA, CDR2 FQGNSA. Based on the CDR3 plus reference TRBV7-2 and TRBJ2-3, the full variable domain is GAGVSQSPSNKVTEKGKDVELRCDPISGHTALYWYRQSLGQGLEFLIYFQGNSAPDKSGLPSDRFSAERTGGSVSTLTIQRTQQEDSAVYLCASSLRLAGVRSDTQYFGPGTRLTVL.

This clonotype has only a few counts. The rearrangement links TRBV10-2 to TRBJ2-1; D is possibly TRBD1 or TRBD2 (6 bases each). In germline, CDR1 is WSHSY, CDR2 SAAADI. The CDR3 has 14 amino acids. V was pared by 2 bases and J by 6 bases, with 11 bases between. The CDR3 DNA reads TGCGCCAGCAGTGAGACGGGGGCGGGCAATGAGCAGTTCTTC. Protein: CASSETGAGNEQFF.

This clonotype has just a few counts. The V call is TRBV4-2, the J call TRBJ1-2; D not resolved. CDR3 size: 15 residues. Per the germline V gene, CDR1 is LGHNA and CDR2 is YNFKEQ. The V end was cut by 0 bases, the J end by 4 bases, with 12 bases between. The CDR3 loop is CASSQDRALGYGYTF. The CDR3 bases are TGTGCCAGCAGCCAAGATAGGGCCCTAGGCTATGGCTACACCTTC.

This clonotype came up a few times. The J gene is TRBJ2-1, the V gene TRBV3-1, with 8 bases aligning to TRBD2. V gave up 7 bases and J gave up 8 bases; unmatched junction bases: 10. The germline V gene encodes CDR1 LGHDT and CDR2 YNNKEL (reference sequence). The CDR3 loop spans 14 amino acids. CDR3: CASTLAGLSDEQFF. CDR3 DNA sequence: TGTGCCAGCACCTTAGCGGGGCTTAGCGATGAGCAGTTCTTC.

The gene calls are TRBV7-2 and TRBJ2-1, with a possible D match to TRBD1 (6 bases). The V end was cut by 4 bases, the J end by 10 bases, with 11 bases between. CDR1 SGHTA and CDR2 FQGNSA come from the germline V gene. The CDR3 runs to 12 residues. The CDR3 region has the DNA TGTGCCAGCAGCTACGAGACAGGAGAGCAGTTCTTC. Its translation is CASSYETGEQFF.

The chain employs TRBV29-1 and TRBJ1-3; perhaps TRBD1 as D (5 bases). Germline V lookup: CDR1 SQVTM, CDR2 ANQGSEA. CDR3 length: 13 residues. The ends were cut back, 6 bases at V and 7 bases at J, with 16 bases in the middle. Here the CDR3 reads CSVALGASNTIYF. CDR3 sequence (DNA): TGCAGCGTGGCCCTCGGGGCCAGCAACACCATATATTTT.

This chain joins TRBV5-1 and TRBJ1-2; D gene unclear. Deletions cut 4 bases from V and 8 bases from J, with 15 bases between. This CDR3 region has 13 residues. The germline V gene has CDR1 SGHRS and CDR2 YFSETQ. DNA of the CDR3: TGCGCCAGCAGCGGAGGACCGCCCCAGGGCTACACCTTC. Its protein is CASSGGPPQGYTF.

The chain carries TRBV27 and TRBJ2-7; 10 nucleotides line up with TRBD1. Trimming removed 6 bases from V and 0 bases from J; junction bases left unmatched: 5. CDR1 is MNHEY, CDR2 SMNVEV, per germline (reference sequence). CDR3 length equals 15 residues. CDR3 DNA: TGTGCCAGCAGCGGAGGGACAGGGGACTCCTACGAGCAGTACTTC. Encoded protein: CASSGGTGDSYEQYF.

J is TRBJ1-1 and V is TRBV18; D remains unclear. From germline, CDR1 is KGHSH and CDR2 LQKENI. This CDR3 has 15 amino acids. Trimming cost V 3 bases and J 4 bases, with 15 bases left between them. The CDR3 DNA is TGTGCCAGCTCACCTCAGGACTCAAGCAGCACTGAAGCTTTCTTT. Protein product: CASSPQDSSSTEAFF.

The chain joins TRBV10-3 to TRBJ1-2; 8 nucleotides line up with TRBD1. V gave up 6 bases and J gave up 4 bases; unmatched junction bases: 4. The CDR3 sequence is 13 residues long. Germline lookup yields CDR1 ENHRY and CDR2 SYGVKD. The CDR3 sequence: CAIRGQDPYGYTF. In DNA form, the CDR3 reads TGTGCCATCAGGGGACAGGACCCCTATGGCTACACCTTC.

Here the CDR3 reads CASSPPTAEQFF. CDR3 nucleotides: TGTGCCAGCTCACCACCGACGGCGGAGCAGTTCTTC. V usage is TRBV18 and J usage is TRBJ2-1; no firm D call. Germline V gives CDR1 KGHSH, CDR2 LQKENI. CDR3 size: 12 residues. The germline V and J ends were trimmed by 0 bases and 10 bases, with 7 bases remaining between them.

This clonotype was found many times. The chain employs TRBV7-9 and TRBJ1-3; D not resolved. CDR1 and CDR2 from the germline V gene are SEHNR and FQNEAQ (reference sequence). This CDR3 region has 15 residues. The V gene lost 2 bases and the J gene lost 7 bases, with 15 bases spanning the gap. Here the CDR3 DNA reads TGTGCCAGCAGCTTATCGGGGTTTAGCGGCAACACCATATATTTT. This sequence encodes CASSLSGFSGNTIYF.

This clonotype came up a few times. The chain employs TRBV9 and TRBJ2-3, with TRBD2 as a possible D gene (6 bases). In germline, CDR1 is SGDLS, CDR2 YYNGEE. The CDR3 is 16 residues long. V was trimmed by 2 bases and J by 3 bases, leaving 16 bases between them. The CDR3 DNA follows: TGTGCCAGCAGCGTTCCTCCGGATCGGGGGACAGATACGCAGTATTTT. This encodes CASSVPPDRGTDTQYF.

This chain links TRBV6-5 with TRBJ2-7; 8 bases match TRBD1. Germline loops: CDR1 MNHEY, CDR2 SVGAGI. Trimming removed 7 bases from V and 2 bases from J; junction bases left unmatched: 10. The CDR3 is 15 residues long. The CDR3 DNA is TGTGCCAGCACCATTGTCCGACAGGGGACCTACGAGCAGTACTTC. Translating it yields CASTIVRQGTYEQYF.

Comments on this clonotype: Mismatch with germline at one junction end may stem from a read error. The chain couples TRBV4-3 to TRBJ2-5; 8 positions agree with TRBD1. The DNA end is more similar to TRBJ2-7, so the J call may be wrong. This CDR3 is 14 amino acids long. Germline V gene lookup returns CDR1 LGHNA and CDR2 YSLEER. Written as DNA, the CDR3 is TGCACCAGCAGCCGTGAAACAGGGGGTGGCGAGCAGTACTTC. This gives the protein CTSSRETGGGEQYF.